These 2 T cell receptor beta chains came from one sample sequenced in a study of blood T cell repertoires in COVID-19. Only in-frame clones appear in the TCRdb table, and some are missing; sequencing was by immunoSEQ multiplex PCR. Of roughly 250,000 clones in the sample, roughly 90% were seen once. The sample taken for sequencing was peripheral blood. These receptors came from a man aged 30 to 39 with acute or convalescent COVID-19.

The chain uses TRBV15 and TRBJ2-5; 11 bases line up with TRBD2. The CDR3 is 14 amino acids. V shed 5 bases, J shed 5 bases, and the junction held 4 bases outside the gene matches. CDR1 is LNHNV and CDR2 is YYDKDF in the germline V gene (reference sequence). CDR3 in amino acids: CATSVSGGAETQYF. The CDR3 nucleotides are TGTGCCACCAGCGTTAGCGGGGGGGCGGAGACCCAGTACTTC.

The rearrangement links TRBV19 to TRBJ1-2; D remains unclear. The V end lost 3 bases, the J end lost 2 bases, and 4 bases lay between the germline ends. CDR1 is LNHDA and CDR2 is SQIVND in the germline V gene (reference sequence). The CDR3 is 12 residues long. CDR3 sequence: CASSIENYGYTF. DNA for the CDR3: TGTGCCAGTAGTATCGAGAACTATGGCTACACCTTC.